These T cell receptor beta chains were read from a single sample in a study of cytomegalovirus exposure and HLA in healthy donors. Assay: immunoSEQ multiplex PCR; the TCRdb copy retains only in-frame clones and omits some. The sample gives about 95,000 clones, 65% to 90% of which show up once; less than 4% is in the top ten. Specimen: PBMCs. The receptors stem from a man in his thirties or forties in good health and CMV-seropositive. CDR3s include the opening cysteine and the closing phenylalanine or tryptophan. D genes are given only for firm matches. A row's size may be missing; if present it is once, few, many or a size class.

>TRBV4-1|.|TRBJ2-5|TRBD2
TGCGCCAGCAGCCAAGAGGAGAGGGTAGCGGGGGGGGGAGAGACCCAGTACTTC
CASSQEERVAGGGETQYF
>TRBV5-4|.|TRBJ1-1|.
TGTGCCAGCAGCTTGCCCGGGCAGGGGATCACTGAAGCTTTCTTT
CASSLPGQGITEAFF
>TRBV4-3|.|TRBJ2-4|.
TGCGCCAGCAGCCAGGATACAGGAGGGCTAGCCAAAAACATTCAGTACTTC
CASSQDTGGLAKNIQYF
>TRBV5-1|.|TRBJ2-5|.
TGCGCCAGCAGCTTGCCAGGGGGGTCAGAGACCCAGTACTTC
CASSLPGGSETQYF
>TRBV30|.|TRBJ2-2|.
TGTGCCTGGAGGCCGGGTTCGGGAACCGGGGAGCTGTTTTTT
CAWRPGSGTGELFF
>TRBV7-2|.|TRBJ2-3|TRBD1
TGTGCCAGCAGCCCCCGGGACAGGCTCATCGGTACGCAGTATTTT
CASSPRDRLIGTQYF
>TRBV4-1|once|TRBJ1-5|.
TGCGCCAGCAGCCAAACTATACGATTACAGCCCCAGCATTTT
CASSQTIRLQPQHF
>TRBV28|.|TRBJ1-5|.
TGTGCCAGCAGTTCGAGCGGGCAGGGAGGTCAGCCCCAGCATTTT
CASSSSGQGGQPQHF
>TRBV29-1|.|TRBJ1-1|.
TGCAGCGTCCCCAGGGGAACTGAAGCTTTCTTT
CSVPRGTEAFF
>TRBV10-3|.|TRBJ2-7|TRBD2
TGTGCCATCAAAGGCGGGAGCCCTTCCTACGAGCAGTACTTC
CAIKGGSPSYEQYF
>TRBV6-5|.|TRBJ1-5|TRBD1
TGTGCCAGCAGTACTAGACAGGGGAGCGATCAGCCCCAGCATTTT
CASSTRQGSDQPQHF
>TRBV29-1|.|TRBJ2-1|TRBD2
TGCAGCGTTGTAGGGCGTGGGCGGGAGGGCTACAATGAGCAGTTCTTC
CSVVGRGREGYNEQFF
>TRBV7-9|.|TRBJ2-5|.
TGTGCCAGCAGAGGTCTACAGGGAAGCTGGGAGACCCAGTACTTC
CASRGLQGSWETQYF
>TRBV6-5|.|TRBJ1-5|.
TGTGCCAGCAGTTCCGGACTAGGCAATCAGCCCCAGCATTTT
CASSSGLGNQPQHF
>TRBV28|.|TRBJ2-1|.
TGTGCCAGCAGTTTACAGCGCGCGGGACTCCCGTCCTACAATGAGCAGTTCTTC
CASSLQRAGLPSYNEQFF